One sample yielded the 10 T cell receptor beta chains listed below, sequenced in a study of CD8 T cells in ankylosing spondylitis. TCRdb reprocessed the 5' RACE reads via MiXCR and lists one record per CDR3 protein. The sample contains just over 300,000 distinct CDR3 sequences, less than 25% of which appear only once. The sequencing sample was made of blood, either unsorted or a sorted T cell fraction (not recorded which). The receptors come from a female donor with ankylosing spondylitis or in good health (not recorded which).

In regard to this clonotype: One junction end does not reproduce the germline sequence, and a read error may be involved. The CDR3 bases are TGCAGTGCCCGAGCCCATAATGAGCGGTTCTTC. Protein sequence: CSARAHNERFF. This sequence joins TRBV20-1 and TRBJ2-1; D call uncertain. Germline values: CDR1 DFQATT, CDR2 SNEGSKA (reference sequence). The CDR3 totals 11 residues.

V usage is TRBV20-1 and J usage is TRBJ1-1; D not resolved. Trimming shortened V by 6 bases and J by 7 bases, and 18 bases separated the two germline ends. Germline assignment: CDR1 DFQATT and CDR2 SNEGSKA (reference sequence). This CDR3 has 13 residues. The CDR3 bases are TGCAGTGCCCCAAAGTCCGGGGTTTTTGAAGCTTTCTTT. Translating it yields CSAPKSGVFEAFF.

On this clonotype: The junction departs from germline at one end; a sequencing error may be responsible. This chain uses TRBV7-2 with TRBJ2-2; 12 nucleotides agree with TRBD2. Looked up from germline, CDR1 is SGHTA and CDR2 is FQGNSA. This CDR3 spans 16 amino acids. For the CDR3, the DNA is TGTGCCAGCAGCCTAGCGGGAGGGACTAACACCGGGGAGCTGTTTTTT. As protein: CASSLAGGTNTGELFF.

The chain combines TRBV6-5 with TRBJ1-1, with D possibly TRBD1 on 6 matching bases. This CDR3 spans 15 amino acids. Germline CDR1 reads MNHEY; CDR2 reads SVGAGI. Trimming left V 0 bases short and J 1 base short, with 9 bases between. The CDR3: CASSYSQGRNTEAFF. The CDR3 nucleotides are TGTGCCAGCAGTTACTCACAGGGCCGGAACACTGAAGCTTTCTTT.

The sample holds many counts of this clonotype. The chain links TRBV15 to TRBJ2-3, with D uncertain. Trimming shortened V by 0 bases and J by 1 base, and 11 bases separated the two germline ends. This CDR3 is built from 16 residues. In germline, CDR1 is LNHNV, CDR2 YYDKDF (reference sequence). The CDR3 protein is CATSRDLGFGTDTQYF. In nucleotides, the CDR3 is TGTGCCACCAGCAGAGATCTCGGGTTCGGCACAGATACGCAGTATTTT. The full variable domain, rest sourced from reference TRBV15 and TRBJ2-3, is DAMVIQNPRYQVTQFGKPVTLSCSQTLNHNVMYWYQQKSSQAPKLLFHYYDKDFNNEADTPDNFQSRRPNTSFCFLDIRSPGLGDTAMYLCATSRDLGFGTDTQYFGPGTRLTVL.

This chain joins TRBV20-1 and TRBJ1-5, with no clear D. Trimming took off 2 bases at V and 1 base at J, with 9 bases between the two ends. The CDR3 is 14 amino acids. The V gene's germline CDR1 is DFQATT and CDR2 SNEGSKA (reference sequence). The DNA of the CDR3 is TGCAGTGCTAGACCCCCGTGGAGCAATCAGCCCCAGCATTTT. This sequence encodes CSARPPWSNQPQHF.

This clonotype was seen repeatedly, ten times or more. The chain carries TRBV12-3 or TRBV12-4 and TRBJ1-2, with D possibly matching TRBD1 (6 bases). CDR3 length: 13 amino acids. The V and J ends lost 7 bases and 7 bases respectively, with 16 bases between them. The CDR3 region has the DNA TGTGCCAGCACCGGATCGACAGGTTTTGGCTACACCTTC. Residues: CASTGSTGFGYTF.

The chain couples TRBV2 to TRBJ1-4, with D possibly matching TRBD1 (5 bases). This CDR3 comprises 15 residues. The germline CDR1 and CDR2 sequences are SNHLY and FYNNEI. V dropped 4 bases and J dropped 8 bases, with 17 bases sitting between them. CDR3 DNA: TGTGCCAGCAGTGCTTCCAGGGTGTCGGGAGAAAAACTGTTTTTT. It encodes CASSASRVSGEKLFF.

V and J are TRBV9 and TRBJ2-3; no clear D. The V gene lost 0 bases and the J gene lost 2 bases, with 4 bases spanning the gap. Germline values: CDR1 SGDLS, CDR2 YYNGEE. The CDR3 is made up of 13 amino acids. The DNA for the CDR3 is TGTGCCAGCAGCGTAGTCGACACAGATACGCAGTATTTT. Residues: CASSVVDTDTQYF.

This clonotype was seen only a few times. This rearrangement joins TRBV20-1 to TRBJ1-5, with no clear D. Trimming took 0 bases from V and 6 from J, leaving 15 bases between them. The germline V gene has CDR1 DFQATT and CDR2 SNEGSKA (reference sequence). This CDR3 comprises 15 residues. The CDR3 spells CSARDPDLAGQPQHF. CDR3 in DNA: TGCAGTGCTAGAGATCCCGACCTGGCGGGTCAGCCCCAGCATTTT.